The subject of this entry is one T cell receptor beta chain. Its target is not known. This specimen belongs to a study of CD4 T cells in relation to SARS-CoV-2 and coronaviruses. Study context: Crossreactive spike epitopes shared across donors were mapped to their HLA restriction.

Unexposed donor CD4+ T cells date from about 2011-2018, before the COVID-19 pandemic. Isolation of CD4+ T cells took place after approximately eleven days in culture. Each well had two million PBMCs in about 5% human AB serum with IL-2. Here immunoSEQ multiplex PCR was the method, and the copy in TCRdb shows in-frame clones only, minus some. The sample lists roughly 20,000 clones, 76% seen once, with 17% in the top ten. Study-level findings and limits: Crossreactivity was assessed only for spike protein, not other viral proteins. About 64% of donors had memory CD4+ clonotypes crossrecognizing SARS-CoV-2 and common cold coronavirus spike.

Trimming cost V 2 bases and J 1 base, with 6 bases left between them. Germline V gives CDR1 SGHNT, CDR2 YYREEE (reference sequence). The CDR3 extends over 13 amino acids. The genes are TRBV5-4 and TRBJ1-1, with a possible D match to TRBD1 (5 bases). The source material was CD4+ T cells from PBMCs, cultured in vitro. The receptor was isolated from a human donor in good health. The CDR3 protein is CASSFDRNTEAFF. The CDR3, as DNA: TGTGCCAGCAGCTTCGACAGGAACACTGAAGCTTTCTTT.